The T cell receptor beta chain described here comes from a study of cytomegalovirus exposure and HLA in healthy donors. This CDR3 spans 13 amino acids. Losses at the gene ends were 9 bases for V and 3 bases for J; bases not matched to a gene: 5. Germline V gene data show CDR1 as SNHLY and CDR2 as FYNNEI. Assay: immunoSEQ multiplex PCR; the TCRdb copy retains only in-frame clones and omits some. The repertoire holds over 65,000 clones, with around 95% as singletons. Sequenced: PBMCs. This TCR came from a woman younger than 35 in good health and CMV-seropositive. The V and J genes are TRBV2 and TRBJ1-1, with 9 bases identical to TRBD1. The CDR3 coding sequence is TGTGCCAGGAGGACAGGGGACTACACTGAAGCTTTCTTT. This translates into CARRTGDYTEAFF.